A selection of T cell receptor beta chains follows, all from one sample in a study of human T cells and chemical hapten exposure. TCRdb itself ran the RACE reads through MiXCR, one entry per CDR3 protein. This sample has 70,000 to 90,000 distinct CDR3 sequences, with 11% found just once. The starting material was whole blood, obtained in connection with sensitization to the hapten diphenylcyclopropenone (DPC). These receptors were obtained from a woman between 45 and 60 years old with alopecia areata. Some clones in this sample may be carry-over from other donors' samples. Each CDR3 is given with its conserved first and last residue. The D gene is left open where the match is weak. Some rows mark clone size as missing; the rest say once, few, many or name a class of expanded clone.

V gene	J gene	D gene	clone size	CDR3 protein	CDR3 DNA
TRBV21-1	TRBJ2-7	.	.	CASSARRQGEEEQYF	TGTGCCAGCAGCGCTAGGCGTCAGGGAGAAGAAGAGCAGTACTTC
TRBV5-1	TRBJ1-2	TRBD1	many	CASSTGQGKRTF	TGCGCCAGCAGCACCGGACAGGGTAAAAGAACCTTC
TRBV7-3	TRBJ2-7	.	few	CASSLSLSHEQYF	TGTGCCAGCAGCTTAAGCCTATCCCACGAGCAGTACTTC
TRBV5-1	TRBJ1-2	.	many	CASSLQGRDGYTF	TGCGCCAGCAGCTTGCAGGGGAGGGATGGCTACACCTTC
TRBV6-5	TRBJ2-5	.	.	CASSLMGVGSYQETQYF	TGTGCCAGCAGTCTTATGGGGGTGGGTTCGTACCAAGAGACCCAGTACTTC
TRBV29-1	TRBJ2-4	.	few	CSARAKNIQYF	TGCAGCGCCCGGGCCAAAAACATTCAGTACTTC
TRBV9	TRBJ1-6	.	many	CASSPDGSSYNSPLHF	TGTGCCAGCAGCCCGGACGGGAGCTCCTATAATTCACCCCTCCACTTT
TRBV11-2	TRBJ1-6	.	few	CASSLDLVNSPLHF	TGTGCCAGCAGCTTAGATCTAGTGAATTCACCCCTCCACTTT
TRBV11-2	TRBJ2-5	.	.	CASSWRGFGGRETQYF	TGTGCCAGCAGCTGGAGAGGTTTCGGAGGGAGAGAGACCCAGTACTTC
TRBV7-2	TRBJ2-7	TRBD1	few	CASSWGQGGGYEQYF	TGTGCCAGCAGCTGGGGACAGGGAGGTGGCTACGAGCAGTACTTC
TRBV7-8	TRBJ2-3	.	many	CASSLEGDTQYF	TGTGCCAGCAGCTTGGAAGGAGATACGCAGTATTTT
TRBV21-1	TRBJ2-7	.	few	CASSKLHREQYF	TGTGCCAGCAGCAAATTGCACAGGGAGCAGTACTTC
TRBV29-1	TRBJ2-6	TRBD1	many	CSVGGTGLSGANVLTF	TGCAGCGTTGGGGGGACAGGGCTCTCTGGGGCCAACGTCCTGACTTTC
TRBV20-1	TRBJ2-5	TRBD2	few	CQMSGRGETQYF	TGCCAAATGAGCGGGAGGGGAGAGACCCAGTACTTC
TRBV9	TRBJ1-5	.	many	CASSPYGGDQPQHF	TGTGCCAGCAGCCCTTACGGGGGCGATCAGCCCCAGCATTTT
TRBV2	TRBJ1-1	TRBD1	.	CASRQGSTGTEAFF	TGTGCCAGTCGACAGGGAAGTACGGGCACTGAAGCTTTCTTT
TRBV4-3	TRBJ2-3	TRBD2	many	CASSQGLAGAIGQYF	TGCGCCAGCAGCCAAGGGCTAGCGGGAGCCATTGGGCAGTATTTT
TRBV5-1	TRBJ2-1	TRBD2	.	CASSFREGRWNEQFF	TGCGCCAGCAGCTTCCGGGAGGGCCGTTGGAATGAGCAGTTCTTC
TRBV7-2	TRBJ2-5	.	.	CASSFSTEETQYF	TGTGCCAGCAGCTTCTCCACCGAAGAGACCCAGTACTTC
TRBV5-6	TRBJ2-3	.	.	CASSPIGNADTQYF	TGTGCCAGCAGCCCCATAGGAAACGCAGATACGCAGTATTTT
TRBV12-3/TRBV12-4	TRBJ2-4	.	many	CASSPPAKNIQYF	TGTGCCAGCAGTCCCCCGGCCAAAAACATTCAGTACTTC
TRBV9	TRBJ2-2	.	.	CASSAGRAPGELFF	TGTGCCAGCAGCGCGGGCCGAGCCCCCGGGGAGCTGTTTTTT
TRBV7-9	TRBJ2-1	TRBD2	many	CASSLSGREGKNNEQFF	TGTGCCAGCAGCTTGTCCGGGCGGGAGGGGAAAAACAATGAGCAGTTCTTC
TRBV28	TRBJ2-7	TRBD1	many	CASSSPGQNNYEQYF	TGTGCCAGCAGTTCCCCGGGACAGAATAACTACGAGCAGTACTTC
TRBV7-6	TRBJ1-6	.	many	CASSLQTVEDSPLHF	TGTGCCAGCAGCCTCCAGACAGTGGAAGATTCACCCCTCCACTTT
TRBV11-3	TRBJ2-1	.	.	CASSPWRSPTNEQFF	TGTGCCAGCAGCCCCTGGCGGAGTCCCACCAATGAGCAGTTCTTC
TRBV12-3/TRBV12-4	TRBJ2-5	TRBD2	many	CASSLAGTETQYF	TGTGCCAGCAGTCTAGCGGGGACAGAGACCCAGTACTTC
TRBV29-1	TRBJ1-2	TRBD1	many	CSGGPGRTGEDSGYTF	TGCAGCGGCGGCCCTGGGAGGACAGGGGAAGACAGTGGCTACACCTTC
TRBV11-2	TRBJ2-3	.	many	CASSLLSGTSTDTQYF	TGTGCCAGCAGCTTATTGTCCGGGACAAGCACAGATACGCAGTATTTT
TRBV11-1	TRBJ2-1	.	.	CASSLWGSGLPYNEQFF	TGTGCCAGCAGCTTATGGGGAAGCGGCCTCCCCTACAATGAGCAGTTCTTC
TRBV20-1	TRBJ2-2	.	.	CSASKSAGELFF	TGCAGTGCTTCAAAAAGTGCCGGGGAGCTGTTTTTT
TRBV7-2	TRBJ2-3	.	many	CASSSPRTQDTQYF	TGTGCCAGCAGCTCGCCCAGGACCCAGGATACGCAGTATTTT
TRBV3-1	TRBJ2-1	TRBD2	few	CASSQGPSGNEQFF	TGTGCCAGCAGCCAAGGCCCTAGCGGGAATGAGCAGTTCTTC